The clone carrying this T cell receptor beta chain showed up just a few times. The entry originates in a study of control samples from healthy donors and cancer patients. Sequencing was performed with immunoSEQ multiplex PCR; in TCRdb, only in-frame clones are kept and a portion is missing. In the table there are 8,000 to 11,000 clones, under 95% of which are singletons. Germline CDR1 reads LGHNA; CDR2 reads YSLEER. Trimming stripped 1 base from V and 0 bases from J, with 9 bases between. The length of the CDR3 is 15 residues. Material: PBMCs. This chain uses TRBV4-3 with TRBJ1-1, with D hard to call. This TCR derives from a man in his 60s with colorectal cancer. In nucleotides, the CDR3 is TGCGCCAGCAGCCAAGGTGGGCGGTTGAACACTGAAGCTTTCTTT. Its protein is CASSQGGRLNTEAFF.